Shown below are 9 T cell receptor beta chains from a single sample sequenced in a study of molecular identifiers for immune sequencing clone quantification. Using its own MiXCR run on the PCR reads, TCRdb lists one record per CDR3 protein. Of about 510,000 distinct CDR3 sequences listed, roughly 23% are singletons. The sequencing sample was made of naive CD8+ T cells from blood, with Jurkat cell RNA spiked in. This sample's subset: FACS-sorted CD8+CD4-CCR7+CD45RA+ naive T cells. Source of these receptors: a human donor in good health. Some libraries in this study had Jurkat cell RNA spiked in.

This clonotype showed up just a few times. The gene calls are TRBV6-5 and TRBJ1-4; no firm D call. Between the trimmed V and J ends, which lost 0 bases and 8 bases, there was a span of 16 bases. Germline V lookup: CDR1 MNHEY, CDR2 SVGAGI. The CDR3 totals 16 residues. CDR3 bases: TGTGCCAGCAGTTACTCGTCGCCAGGTGATGGGGAAAAACTGTTTTTT. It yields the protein CASSYSSPGDGEKLFF.

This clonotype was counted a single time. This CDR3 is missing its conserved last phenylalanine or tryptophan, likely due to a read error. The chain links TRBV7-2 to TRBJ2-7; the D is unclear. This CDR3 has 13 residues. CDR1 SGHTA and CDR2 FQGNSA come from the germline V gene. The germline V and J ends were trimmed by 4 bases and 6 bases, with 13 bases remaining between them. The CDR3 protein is CASSSVPLREQYI. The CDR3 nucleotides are TGTGCCAGCAGCTCCGTCCCTTTACGCGAGCAGTACATC.

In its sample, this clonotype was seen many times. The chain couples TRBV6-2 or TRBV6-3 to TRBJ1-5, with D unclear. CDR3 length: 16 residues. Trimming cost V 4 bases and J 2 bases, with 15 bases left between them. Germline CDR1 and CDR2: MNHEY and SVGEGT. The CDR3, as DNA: TGTGCCAGCAGTTCGGACCGTTCGAGGGGCAATCAGCCCCAGCATTTT. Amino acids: CASSSDRSRGNQPQHF.

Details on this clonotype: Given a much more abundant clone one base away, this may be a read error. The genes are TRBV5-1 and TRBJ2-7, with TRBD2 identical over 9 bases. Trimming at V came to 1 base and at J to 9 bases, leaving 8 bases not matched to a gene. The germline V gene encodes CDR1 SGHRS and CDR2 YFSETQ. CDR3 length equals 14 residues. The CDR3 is CASSLYSGGDGQYF. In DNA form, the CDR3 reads TGCGCCAGCAGCTTGTATAGCGGGGGCGACGGGCAGTACTTC.

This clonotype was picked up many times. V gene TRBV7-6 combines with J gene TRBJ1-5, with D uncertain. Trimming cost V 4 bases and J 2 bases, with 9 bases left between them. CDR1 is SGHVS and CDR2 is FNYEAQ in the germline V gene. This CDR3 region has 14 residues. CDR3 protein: CASSYAEGNQPQHF. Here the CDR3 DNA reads TGTGCCAGCAGCTACGCCGAGGGCAATCAGCCCCAGCATTTT.

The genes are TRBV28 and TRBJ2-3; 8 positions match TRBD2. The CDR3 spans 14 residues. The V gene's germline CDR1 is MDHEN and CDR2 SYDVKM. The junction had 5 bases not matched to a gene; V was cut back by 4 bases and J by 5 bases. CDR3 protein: CASSSGLAEDTQYF. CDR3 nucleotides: TGTGCCAGCAGTTCCGGACTAGCAGAAGATACGCAGTATTTT.

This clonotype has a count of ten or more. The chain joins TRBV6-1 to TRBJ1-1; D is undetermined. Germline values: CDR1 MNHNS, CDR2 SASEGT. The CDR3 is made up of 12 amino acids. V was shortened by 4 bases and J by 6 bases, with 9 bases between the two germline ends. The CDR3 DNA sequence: TGTGCCAGCAGTGCGAGGCGGGCTGAAGCTTTCTTT. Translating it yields CASSARRAEAFF.

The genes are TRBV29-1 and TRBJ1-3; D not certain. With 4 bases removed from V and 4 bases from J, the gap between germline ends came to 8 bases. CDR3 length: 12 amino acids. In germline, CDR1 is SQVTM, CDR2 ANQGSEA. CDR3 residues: CSVVGGGNTIYF. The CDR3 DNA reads TGCAGCGTTGTTGGCGGAGGAAACACCATATATTTT.

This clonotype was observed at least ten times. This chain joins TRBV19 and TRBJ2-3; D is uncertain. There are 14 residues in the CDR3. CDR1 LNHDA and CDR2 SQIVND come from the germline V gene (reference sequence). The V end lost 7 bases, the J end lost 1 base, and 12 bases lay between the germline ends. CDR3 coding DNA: TGTGCCAGTAATGGAGACATGGGCACAGATACGCAGTATTTT. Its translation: CASNGDMGTDTQYF.